A single sample is the source of the 28 T cell receptor beta chains below, sequenced in a study of human T cells and chemical hapten exposure. Described time point: pre-sensitization, week 0. The treatment here: therapeutic diphenylcyclopropenone sensitization with weekly scalp DPC. Each CDR3 protein gets one entry after TCRdb re-called the RACE reads with MiXCR. The table includes 300,000 to 400,000 distinct CDR3 sequences, 5% to 6.5% detected once. Sequences were derived from whole blood, sampled in connection with sensitization to the hapten diphenylcyclopropenone (DPC). These receptors were taken from a woman in her 50s with alopecia areata. Some clones in this sample may be carry-over from other donors' samples.

This clonotype was counted between two and nine times. The chain is built from TRBV29-1 and TRBJ1-1; perhaps TRBD1 as D (5 bases). The germline V gene encodes CDR1 SQVTM and CDR2 ANQGSEA. Trimming stripped 4 bases from V and 4 bases from J, with 10 bases between. This CDR3 has 12 amino acids. The CDR3 is CSVVSGRTEAFF. The CDR3 DNA sequence: TGCAGCGTTGTGTCAGGGCGCACTGAAGCTTTCTTT. Supplemented by reference TRBV29-1 and TRBJ1-1, the full variable domain reads SAVISQKPSRDICQRGTSLTIQCQVDSQVTMMFWYRQQPGQSLTLIATANQGSEATYESGFVIDKFPISRPNLTFSTLTVSNMSPEDSSIYLCSVVSGRTEAFFGQGTRLTVV.

This clonotype was observed a handful of times. The chain joins TRBV7-2 to TRBJ2-5; D ambiguous. Germline CDR1 SGHTA, CDR2 FQGNSA. This CDR3 is built from 13 residues. The ends were cut back, 2 bases at V and 5 bases at J, with 9 bases in the middle. CDR3 in amino acids: CASSLFSRETQYF. The CDR3 region has the DNA TGTGCCAGCAGCTTATTTAGTAGGGAGACCCAGTACTTC. Filled out from reference TRBV7-2 and TRBJ2-5, the complete variable domain reads GAGVSQSPSNKVTEKGKDVELRCDPISGHTALYWYRQSLGQGLEFLIYFQGNSAPDKSGLPSDRFSAERTGGSVSTLTIQRTQQEDSAVYLCASSLFSRETQYFGPGTRLLVL.

This clonotype has ten or more counts. The genes are TRBV7-2 and TRBJ2-3; 9 bases line up with TRBD2. CDR3 length equals 14 residues. Per germline, CDR1 SGHTA and CDR2 FQGNSA. V lost 5 bases and J lost 5; bases outside the gene matches: 5. The CDR3 spells CASSQRGAEDTQYF. CDR3 nucleotides: TGTGCCAGCAGCCAGCGGGGGGCCGAAGATACGCAGTATTTT.

This clonotype was observed a few times. The chain joins TRBV12-3 or TRBV12-4 to TRBJ1-1; D possibly corresponds to TRBD1 (6 bases). The CDR3 contains 13 residues. V gave up 1 base and J gave up 7 bases, with 10 bases separating them. The CDR3 nucleotides read TGTGCCAGCAGTTTAGTTATGGGACATGAAGCTTTCTTT. This translates into CASSLVMGHEAFF.

This rearrangement joins TRBV4-1 to TRBJ1-5; D remains unclear. The CDR3 sequence is 13 residues long. Trimming took off 3 bases at V and 9 bases at J, with 12 bases between the two ends. CDR1 MGHRA and CDR2 YSYEKL come from the germline V gene. The DNA for the CDR3 is TGCGCCAGCAGCCATGACCCGGAGCGGCCCCAGCATTTT. It translates to CASSHDPERPQHF.

This clonotype was counted at least ten times. This chain links TRBV23-1 with TRBJ2-2, with 15 bases fitting TRBD2. TRBV23-1 is classed as an ORF, of uncertain function. V shed 0 bases, J shed 4 bases, and the junction held 3 bases outside the gene matches. The CDR3 has 18 residues. The CDR3 loop is CASSQSGTSGGCTGELFF. The CDR3 DNA reads as TGCGCCAGCAGTCAATCGGGGACTAGCGGGGGGTGCACCGGGGAGCTGTTTTTT.

This clonotype was counted between two and nine times. The chain couples TRBV6-1 to TRBJ2-7; a possible D gene is TRBD1 (5 bases). Between the trimmed V and J ends, which lost 0 bases and 2 bases, there was a span of 17 bases. Per the germline V gene, CDR1 is MNHNS and CDR2 is SASEGT. The CDR3 is 17 residues long. This CDR3 reads CASSEAIVGAKAYEQYF. Written as DNA, the CDR3 is TGTGCCAGCAGTGAAGCGATAGTAGGGGCAAAAGCCTACGAGCAGTACTTC.

This chain connects TRBV6-1 to TRBJ1-2; no reliable D call. CDR1 and CDR2 (germline): MNHNS, SASEGT. This CDR3 has 13 amino acids. The V end was cut by 2 bases, the J end by 2 bases, with 6 bases between. CDR3 in DNA: TGTGCCAGCAGTGAAATAGGCAACTATGGCTACACCTTC. Translating it yields CASSEIGNYGYTF.

There are many counts of this clonotype. The rearrangement uses TRBV20-1 and TRBJ2-1, with 9 positions matching TRBD2. There are 12 residues in the CDR3. V shed 4 bases and J 6 bases; nucleotides not matched to a gene: 1. Germline values: CDR1 DFQATT, CDR2 SNEGSKA (reference sequence). The CDR3 nucleotides read TGCAGTGCTACGACTAGCGGCAATGAGCAGTTCTTC. It is translated as CSATTSGNEQFF.

This clonotype was counted a few times. V usage is TRBV20-1 and J usage is TRBJ1-5; D remains ambiguous. Germline lookup yields CDR1 DFQATT and CDR2 SNEGSKA (reference sequence). This CDR3 has 13 amino acids. V dropped 3 bases and J dropped 3 bases, with 9 bases sitting between them. The CDR3 DNA reads as TGCAGTGCTAGTTATGGGCCCAATCAGCCCCAGCATTTT. This encodes CSASYGPNQPQHF.

This clonotype has at least ten counts. The rearrangement links TRBV12-3 or TRBV12-4 to TRBJ2-1, with D possibly matching TRBD1 (6 bases). Trimming removed 8 bases at V and 8 bases at J, with 13 bases between. The CDR3 has 12 residues. CDR3 region: CASGQGIHEQFF. In DNA, the CDR3 is TGTGCCAGCGGGCAGGGGATCCATGAGCAGTTCTTC.

This clonotype was recorded at least ten times. The rearrangement uses TRBV20-1 and TRBJ1-4; D call uncertain. The CDR3 covers 14 residues. Deletions cut 6 bases from V and 5 bases from J, with 16 bases between. The germline V gene has CDR1 DFQATT and CDR2 SNEGSKA (reference sequence). The CDR3 is CSARAGTQNEKLFF. CDR3 bases: TGCAGTGCCCGAGCAGGAACTCAAAATGAAAAACTGTTTTTT.

This clonotype was found many times. V is TRBV28 and J is TRBJ2-3, with D perhaps given as TRBD1 or TRBD2 (5 bases each). Per the germline V gene, CDR1 is MDHEN and CDR2 is SYDVKM. The V gene lost 5 bases and the J gene lost 6 bases, with 12 bases spanning the gap. The CDR3 is 13 residues long. This CDR3 reads CASSGDGLDTQYF. The CDR3 DNA follows: TGTGCCAGCAGTGGGGACGGTCTGGATACGCAGTATTTT.

In this sample, this clonotype turned up many times. V and J are TRBV11-2 and TRBJ1-4; D is unclear. CDR1 is SGHAT, CDR2 FQNNGV, per germline. Trimming pared 1 base from V and 5 bases from J, leaving 8 bases between. This CDR3 has 14 amino acids. This chain's CDR3 is CASSLGHGNEKLFF. CDR3 nucleotides: TGTGCCAGCAGCTTAGGACACGGGAATGAAAAACTGTTTTTT.

This clonotype was observed many times. The V gene is TRBV27, the J gene TRBJ1-2; 11 bases match TRBD1. Germline trimming cut 8 bases from V and 4 bases from J; bases unmatched to any gene: 6. The germline V gene has CDR1 MNHEY and CDR2 SMNVEV (reference sequence). There are 14 residues in the CDR3. Here the CDR3 reads CASSWTGGGYGYTF. The CDR3 DNA follows: TGTGCCAGCTCCTGGACAGGGGGCGGCTATGGCTACACCTTC.

This clonotype was seen many times. The chain employs TRBV6-6 and TRBJ2-5; 9 bases are shared with TRBD2. Germline V gene data show CDR1 as MNHNY and CDR2 as SVGAGI (reference sequence). CDR3 length: 15 residues. The V gene end was trimmed by 3 bases and the J gene end by 3 bases; junction bases not matched to a gene: 5. The CDR3 DNA is TGTGCCAGCAGTTATCTCCAGCGGGGGGAAGAGACCCAGTACTTC. Residues: CASSYLQRGEETQYF.

The sample holds many counts of this clonotype. The chain employs TRBV6-4 and TRBJ2-1, with 10 bases lining up with TRBD2. V shed 4 bases, J shed 7 bases, and the junction held 7 bases outside the gene matches. The CDR3 is 15 residues long. CDR1 and CDR2 (germline): MRHNA, SNTAGT. CDR3 sequence reads: CASSASSGRGNEQFF. The CDR3 region has the DNA TGTGCCAGCAGTGCCTCTAGCGGGAGAGGTAATGAGCAGTTCTTC.

This clonotype was found many times. V gene TRBV19 combines with J gene TRBJ2-7, with 12 bases identical to TRBD1. V was pared by 3 bases and J by 3 bases, with 3 bases of the junction left unmatched. The CDR3 extends over 15 amino acids. Germline V CDR1 and CDR2: LNHDA, SQIVND (reference sequence). Here the CDR3 reads CASSIRDRGLYEQYF. The CDR3 nucleotides are TGTGCCAGTAGTATCCGGGACAGGGGGCTCTACGAGCAGTACTTC. Drawing the rest from reference TRBV19 and TRBJ2-7, the complete variable domain is DGGITQSPKYLFRKEGQNVTLSCEQNLNHDAMYWYRQDPGQGLRLIYYSQIVNDFQKGDIAEGYSVSREKKESFPLTVTSAQKNPTAFYLCASSIRDRGLYEQYFGPGTRLTVT.

This clonotype was seen ten or more times. The chain is built from TRBV2 and TRBJ1-5; the match to TRBD1 covers 7 bases. After removal of 5 bases from V and 2 bases from J, the junction contained 6 bases not matched to a gene. Germline V gives CDR1 SNHLY, CDR2 FYNNEI. The CDR3 totals 15 residues. As DNA, the CDR3 is TGTGCCAGCAGTCCAGAGGGGACAGGCAATCAGCCCCAGCATTTT. Encoded protein: CASSPEGTGNQPQHF.

Ten or more counts support this clonotype. The J gene is TRBJ2-7, the V gene TRBV7-2; 7 bases map to TRBD1. CDR1 is SGHTA and CDR2 is FQGNSA in the germline V gene. V shed 5 bases and J 2 bases; nucleotides not matched to a gene: 9. The CDR3 sequence is 15 residues long. The CDR3 is CASSPKGGPAYEQYF. Here the CDR3 DNA reads TGTGCCAGCAGCCCAAAAGGGGGCCCCGCCTACGAGCAGTACTTC.

This clonotype was seen more than once but under ten times. The chain combines TRBV7-9 with TRBJ2-6; 12 bases align to TRBD1. The CDR3 contains 18 residues. V was clipped by 4 bases and J by 2 bases; unmatched bases: 6. CDR1 is SEHNR and CDR2 is FQNEAQ in the germline V gene (reference sequence). CDR3 region: CASSSSGTGGAGANVLTF. In nucleotides, the CDR3 is TGTGCCAGCAGCTCCTCCGGGACAGGGGGCGCTGGGGCCAACGTCCTGACTTTC.

This clonotype was observed at least ten times. V and J are TRBV4-2 and TRBJ2-1, with D uncertain. Trimming stripped 1 base from V and 7 bases from J, with 8 bases between. CDR1 LGHNA and CDR2 YNFKEQ come from the germline V gene. The CDR3 is made up of 13 amino acids. The CDR3 protein is CASSQGSRNEQFF. DNA for the CDR3: TGTGCCAGCAGCCAAGGAAGCAGAAATGAGCAGTTCTTC.

This clonotype was seen a few times. The chain links TRBV13 to TRBJ2-4, with TRBD2 matching 16 bases. Germline assignment: CDR1 PRHDT and CDR2 FYEKMQ (reference sequence). V shed 2 bases, J shed 1 base, and the junction held 20 bases outside the gene matches. The CDR3 length is 24 residues. The CDR3 here is CASSLSRLRGTSGRGVGAKNIQYF. CDR3 nucleotides: TGTGCCAGCAGCTTATCAAGGCTCCGAGGGACTAGCGGGAGGGGAGTAGGGGCCAAAAACATTCAGTACTTC.

This clonotype turned up a few times. The gene calls are TRBV28 and TRBJ2-3, with TRBD1 matching 9 bases. Per germline, CDR1 MDHEN and CDR2 SYDVKM. This CDR3 region has 19 residues. The J segment lost 3 bases and the V segment lost 1 base, leaving 14 bases of the junction unmatched. In nucleotides, the CDR3 is TGTGCCAGCAGTTTATCGCCCGGTTCGACAGGGGGAGTGACAGATACGCAGTATTTT. The encoded protein is CASSLSPGSTGGVTDTQYF.

The chain's CDR3 is CASSLGLAPEETQYF. CDR3 nucleotides: TGTGCCAGCAGTTTGGGACTAGCGCCTGAAGAGACCCAGTACTTC. This sequence joins TRBV7-9 and TRBJ2-5; TRBD2 matches 10 bases. The CDR3 sequence is 15 residues long. V was pared by 6 bases and J by 3 bases, with 7 bases of the junction left unmatched. Germline V gene data show CDR1 as SEHNR and CDR2 as FQNEAQ (reference sequence).

The rearrangement uses TRBV6-2 or TRBV6-3 and TRBJ2-4; D is possibly TRBD1 or TRBD2 (6 bases each). The V and J ends lost 7 bases and 0 bases respectively, with 16 bases between them. Germline values: CDR1 MNHEY, CDR2 SVGEGT. The CDR3 totals 16 residues. CDR3: CASTSRGALAKNIQYF. CDR3 sequence (DNA): TGTGCCAGCACCTCTAGGGGGGCCTTAGCCAAAAACATTCAGTACTTC.

This clonotype showed up many times. The chain employs TRBV7-9 and TRBJ2-2, with D perhaps TRBD1 (5 bases). Germline V gene lookup returns CDR1 SEHNR and CDR2 FQNEAQ (reference sequence). V lost 4 bases, J lost 4 bases, and 13 bases lay in between. The CDR3 is 15 amino acids. The CDR3 loop is CASSYGHVATGELFF. CDR3 nucleotides: TGTGCCAGCAGCTACGGACACGTCGCCACCGGGGAGCTGTTTTTT.

The sample holds many counts of this clonotype. This chain links TRBV2 with TRBJ2-3, with a weak D call TRBD2 (6 bases). The germline gives CDR1 SNHLY, CDR2 FYNNEI. This CDR3 has 15 amino acids. V was shortened by 6 bases and J by 1 base, with 14 bases between the two germline ends. The CDR3 reads CASRGGAAGTDTQYF. The CDR3 bases are TGTGCCAGCAGGGGAGGAGCGGCCGGCACAGATACGCAGTATTTT.